This entry is about one T cell receptor (beta chain). Its antigen remains unidentified. The PCR used 60 Vbeta and 13 Jbeta primers. Assay used: immunoSEQ multiplex PCR; TCRdb lists only in-frame clones, some missing. This table holds fewer than 120,000 clones, about three quarters found once. Healthy bone marrow donors made up the donor group. The data stem from a study of cytomegalovirus exposure and HLA in healthy donors. Study-wide results and limits: In a later analysis, several top co-occurrence clusters appeared linked to parvovirus B19, influenza, CMV and Epstein-Barr virus. Earlier analysis yielded a pattern in which most TCR beta V segments were productive about 87% or about 30% of the time.

This TCR was recovered from a woman aged 55-69 years in good health and CMV-seropositive. Sequenced material: PBMCs.

The CDR3 bases are TGTGCCAGCAGAGGCCCTAGCGGGAATGTCTACGAGCAGTACTTC. It yields the protein CASRGPSGNVYEQYF. The chain links TRBV6-6 to TRBJ2-5, with 9 nucleotides matching TRBD2. The J call could be wrong; TRBJ2-7 is a better fit for the DNA end. Germline loops: CDR1 MNHNY, CDR2 SVGAGI (reference sequence). The CDR3 covers 15 residues.